A single sample gave rise to the 13 T cell receptor beta chains below, sequenced in a study of T-cell reconstitution after alpha-beta-depleted transplantation in children. Unique molecular identifiers tagged the TCRbeta library. TCRdb processed the PCR reads anew with MiXCR; each CDR3 protein has one entry. The top ten hold 0.9% to 1.2% of the sample, which has about 640,000 distinct CDR3 sequences, 16% seen once. Sequencing was performed on PBMCs from the stem cell graft donor, taken from the stem cell graft. The receptors were sampled from a human donor who donated a stem cell graft to a child with acute myeloid leukemia.

This clonotype appeared a few times. The chain combines TRBV7-2 with TRBJ1-1; 7 positions match TRBD1. V was pared by 5 bases and J by 2 bases, with 8 bases of the junction left unmatched. Germline lookup yields CDR1 SGHTA and CDR2 FQGNSA. The CDR3 loop spans 15 amino acids. The chain's CDR3 is CASSLTGATNTEAFF. CDR3 coding DNA: TGTGCCAGCAGCCTTACAGGGGCAACAAACACTGAAGCTTTCTTT.

This clonotype showed up many times. The V call is TRBV20-1, the J call TRBJ2-7; weak D call: TRBD1 (6 bases). The CDR3 has 13 amino acids. Germline V CDR1 and CDR2: DFQATT, SNEGSKA (reference sequence). Trimming shortened V by 1 base and J by 0 bases, and 7 bases separated the two germline ends. In nucleotides, the CDR3 is TGCAGTGCTAGAGGGGACATCTCCTACGAGCAGTACGTC. This translates into CSARGDISYEQYV.

The rearrangement links TRBV7-2 to TRBJ1-2; D unresolved. The ends were cut back, 5 bases at V and 7 bases at J, with 11 bases in the middle. CDR1 is SGHTA and CDR2 is FQGNSA in the germline V gene. This CDR3 comprises 12 residues. CDR3 sequence (DNA): TGTGCCAGCAGCGCCGACACCGGTGGCTACACCTTC. This codes for CASSADTGGYTF.

As to this clonotype: A read error may be the cause here, since a much bigger clone is one base away. CDR3 sequence: CAWSGGENQPQHF. The DNA of the CDR3 is TGTGCCTGGAGTGGCGGGGAAAATCAGCCCCAGCATTTT. This chain connects TRBV30 to TRBJ1-5; no reliable D call. V was cut by 1 base and J by 4 bases, with 8 bases left in between. The CDR3 loop spans 13 amino acids. Germline V lookup: CDR1 GTSNPN, CDR2 SVGIG (reference sequence).

This chain uses TRBV4-2 with TRBJ2-1; the match to TRBD2 covers 10 bases. V lost 7 bases to trimming and J lost 7 bases; unmatched junction nucleotides: 13. Germline CDR1 is LGHNA and CDR2 is YNFKEQ. The CDR3 runs to 16 residues. CDR3 region: CASKSGGAEAVNEQFF. CDR3 bases: TGTGCCAGCAAGAGCGGGGGGGCCGAGGCGGTAAATGAGCAGTTCTTC.

The V and J genes are TRBV7-2 and TRBJ2-1; possible D gene TRBD1, 6 bases. This CDR3 has 17 amino acids. Per the germline V gene, CDR1 is SGHTA and CDR2 is FQGNSA. Trimming stripped 7 bases from V and 0 bases from J, with 19 bases between. CDR3 nucleotides: TGTGCCAGCACCCCAGTGGGGGACATGAGCTCCTACAATGAGCAGTTCTTC. It is translated as CASTPVGDMSSYNEQFF.

The chain employs TRBV6-1 and TRBJ2-4; D might be TRBD1 (5 bases). The germline gives CDR1 MNHNS, CDR2 SASEGT. The ends were cut back, 3 bases at V and 4 bases at J, with 16 bases in the middle. The length of the CDR3 is 16 residues. This CDR3 is CASSDRRQQNKNIQYF. CDR3 sequence (DNA): TGTGCCAGCAGTGATCGTCGACAGCAAAATAAAAACATTCAGTACTTC.

This clonotype was picked up many times. This rearrangement joins TRBV29-1 to TRBJ1-1, with D perhaps TRBD1 (5 bases). Trimming stripped 3 bases from V and 5 bases from J, with 10 bases between. The CDR3 totals 12 residues. CDR1 and CDR2 (germline): SQVTM, ANQGSEA. The CDR3 is CSVDRERTEAFF. The CDR3 bases are TGCAGCGTTGACAGGGAGCGGACTGAAGCTTTCTTT.

This clonotype was picked up many times. The chain has TRBV20-1 and TRBJ2-3, with TRBD2 identical over 11 bases. CDR1 is DFQATT, CDR2 SNEGSKA, per germline (reference sequence). CDR3 length: 15 residues. The V gene end was trimmed by 0 bases and the J gene end by 5 bases; junction bases not matched to a gene: 4. The CDR3 here is CSARELAGVQDTQYF. CDR3 bases: TGCAGTGCTAGAGAACTAGCGGGGGTGCAAGATACGCAGTATTTT.

The rearrangement uses TRBV6-5 and TRBJ2-1, with 7 positions matching TRBD1. The CDR3 is made up of 17 amino acids. The germline V gene encodes CDR1 MNHEY and CDR2 SVGAGI. V dropped 0 bases and J dropped 2; count of bases not matched to a gene: 7. The CDR3 DNA follows: TGTGCCAGCAGTTACTCAATACAGGGGATCACCTACAATGAGCAGTTCTTC. Amino acid sequence: CASSYSIQGITYNEQFF.

Remarks on this clonotype: A much larger clone lies a single base off, so this may be a read error. The V call is TRBV9, the J call TRBJ1-1, with no clear D. Germline lookup yields CDR1 SGDLS and CDR2 YYNGEE. Trimming shortened V by 0 bases and J by 1 base, and 4 bases separated the two germline ends. This CDR3 is built from 13 residues. In DNA, the CDR3 is TGTGCCAGCAGCGTAGCGGCGAACACTGAAGCTTTCTTT. Encoded protein: CASSVAANTEAFF.

This chain uses TRBV7-9 with TRBJ1-6, with 10 bases that match TRBD1. CDR3 size: 14 residues. Germline V CDR1 and CDR2: SEHNR, FQNEAQ (reference sequence). V lost 3 bases, J lost 9 bases, and 2 bases stayed unmatched. Written as DNA, the CDR3 is TGTGCCAGCAGCTTTGGGGACAGGGGTTCACCCCTCCACTTT. Translating gives CASSFGDRGSPLHF.

V and J are TRBV6-6 and TRBJ2-7; TRBD2 agrees at 7 bases. Germline CDR1 is MNHNY and CDR2 is SVGAGI (reference sequence). V gave up 4 bases and J gave up 3 bases; unmatched junction bases: 3. The CDR3 loop spans 13 amino acids. As DNA, the CDR3 is TGTGCCAGCAGTTTCTCTAGCGGCTACGAGCAGTACGTC. The encoded protein is CASSFSSGYEQYV.